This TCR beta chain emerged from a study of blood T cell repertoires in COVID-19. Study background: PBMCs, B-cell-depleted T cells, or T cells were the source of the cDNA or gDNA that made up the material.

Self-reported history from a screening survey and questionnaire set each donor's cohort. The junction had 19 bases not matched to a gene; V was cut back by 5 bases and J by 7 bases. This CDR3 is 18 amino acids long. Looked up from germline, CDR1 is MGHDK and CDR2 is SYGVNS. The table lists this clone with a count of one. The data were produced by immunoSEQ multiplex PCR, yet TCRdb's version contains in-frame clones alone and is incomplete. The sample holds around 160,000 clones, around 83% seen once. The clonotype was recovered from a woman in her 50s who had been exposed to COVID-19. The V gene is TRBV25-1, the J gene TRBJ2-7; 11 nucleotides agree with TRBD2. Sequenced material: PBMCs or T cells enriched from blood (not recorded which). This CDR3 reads CASSPGLADTVGRSEQYF. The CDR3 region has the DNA TGTGCCAGCAGTCCGGGACTAGCGGACACAGTAGGTCGTTCGGAGCAGTACTTC.